The 31 T cell receptor beta chains in this list originate from one sample, sequenced in a study of blood T cell repertoires in COVID-19. Generated by immunoSEQ multiplex PCR, the TCRdb table keeps only in-frame clones and is missing some. This table holds about 140,000 clones, 65% to 80% found once. Sequenced: peripheral blood. The receptors here all came from a woman aged 55-69 years with acute or convalescent COVID-19.

The chain employs TRBV3-1 (or the pseudogene TRBV3-2) and TRBJ2-7; tentatively, D is TRBD1 (6 bases). The germline V gene encodes CDR1 LGHDT and CDR2 YNNKEL (reference sequence). The CDR3 has 15 amino acids. With 5 bases removed from V and 0 bases from J, the gap between germline ends came to 14 bases. CDR3 coding DNA: TGTGCCAGCAGCTCCAGACAGGCTTCCTCCTACGAGCAGTACTTC. Protein: CASSSRQASSYEQYF.

V is TRBV7-9 and J is TRBJ1-3, with D perhaps TRBD1 (6 bases). The germline gives CDR1 SEHNR, CDR2 FQNEAQ (reference sequence). This CDR3 spans 17 amino acids. The ends were cut back, 5 bases at V and 2 bases at J, with 19 bases in the middle. The CDR3 DNA is TGTGCCAGCAGCCACTCGTACAGGGAAGTAGCTGGAAACACCATATATTTT. It encodes CASSHSYREVAGNTIYF.

This chain joins TRBV28 and TRBJ1-1; 9 positions agree with TRBD1. Trimming cost V 5 bases and J 5 bases; bases outside gene matches: 9. There are 15 residues in the CDR3. CDR1 and CDR2 from the germline V gene are MDHEN and SYDVKM. DNA of the CDR3: TGTGCCAGCAGTGCGACCGGGACAGGGTGGACTGAAGCTTTCTTT. Amino acids: CASSATGTGWTEAFF.

The genes are TRBV4-1 and TRBJ2-2, with D uncertain. V was trimmed by 1 base and J by 6 bases, leaving 9 bases between them. The CDR3 sequence is 14 residues long. Germline CDR1 and CDR2: MGHRA and YSYEKL. The CDR3 nucleotides read TGCGCCAGCAGCCAAGTCCTAGGCCCCGGGGAGCTGTTTTTT. Protein: CASSQVLGPGELFF.

The chain employs TRBV24-1 and TRBJ2-1, with 9 bases fitting TRBD2. This CDR3 has 16 amino acids. Per the germline V gene, CDR1 is KGHDR and CDR2 is SFDVKD. Germline trimming cut 4 bases from V and 1 base from J; bases unmatched to any gene: 4. CDR3 sequence: CATSDRLADSYNEQFF. The CDR3 coding sequence is TGTGCCACCAGTGACAGACTAGCGGATTCCTACAATGAGCAGTTCTTC.

V usage is TRBV7-8 and J usage is TRBJ2-7; 9 bases are shared with TRBD1. The V segment lost 5 bases and the J segment 6 bases; nucleotides outside the gene matches: 5. CDR1 and CDR2 from the germline V gene are SGHVS and FQNEAQ. CDR3 length equals 13 residues. In DNA, the CDR3 is TGTGCCAGCAGCAAAACAGGGGGCTTCGAGCAGTACTTC. This codes for CASSKTGGFEQYF.

V usage is TRBV19 and J usage is TRBJ1-3; D is unresolved. CDR1 is LNHDA, CDR2 SQIVND, per germline (reference sequence). CDR3 size: 15 residues. V was cut by 6 bases and J by 4 bases, with 16 bases left in between. The CDR3 protein is CASRRMRGSGNTIYF. CDR3 DNA sequence: TGTGCCAGTAGAAGGATGCGGGGAAGCGGAAACACCATATATTTT.

The rearrangement uses TRBV5-4 and TRBJ2-1; unclear D gene. Trimming pared 0 bases from V and 8 bases from J, leaving 9 bases between. The CDR3 is made up of 13 amino acids. Looked up from germline, CDR1 is SGHNT and CDR2 is YYREEE (reference sequence). Here the CDR3 reads CASSLAGEDEQFF. The DNA of the CDR3 is TGTGCCAGCAGCTTGGCCGGAGAGGATGAGCAGTTCTTC.

The rearrangement uses TRBV7-3 and TRBJ2-1; maybe TRBD1 (7 bases). Germline loops: CDR1 SGHTA, CDR2 FQGTGA. V lost 1 base, J lost 7 bases, and 14 bases lay in between. The CDR3 is 15 amino acids. This CDR3 is CASSLIAGGMNEQFF. CDR3 nucleotides: TGTGCCAGCAGCTTAATTGCAGGGGGGATGAATGAGCAGTTCTTC.

The chain joins TRBV18 to TRBJ2-7; the D gene is possibly TRBD1 (6 bases). The CDR3 totals 15 residues. V gave up 5 bases and J gave up 2 bases, with 16 bases separating them. CDR1 KGHSH and CDR2 LQKENI come from the germline V gene. The CDR3 is CASSEQGIRAYEQYF. CDR3 DNA: TGTGCCAGCTCAGAACAGGGTATCAGGGCCTACGAGCAGTACTTC.

For this clone: Because the CDR3 is missing its conserved closing phenylalanine or tryptophan, this is likely a read error. The chain has TRBV6-5 and TRBJ2-7; D gene unclear. Trimming removed 5 bases from V and 6 bases from J, with 11 bases in between. The CDR3 length is 12 residues. In germline, CDR1 is MNHEY, CDR2 SVGAGI. The CDR3 DNA sequence: TGTGCCAGCAGTCAGCTGCTAGGCGAGCAGTACCTC. This translates into CASSQLLGEQYL.

The rearrangement joins TRBV6-5 to TRBJ1-5; no definite D call. V lost 10 bases, J lost 0 bases, and 7 bases lay in between. The length of the CDR3 is 12 residues. Germline V gene data show CDR1 as MNHEY and CDR2 as SVGAGI. As DNA, the CDR3 is TGTGCCACCGCGGCTAGCAATCAGCCCCAGCATTTT. It yields the protein CATAASNQPQHF.

This sequence joins TRBV28 and TRBJ1-3, with D unresolved. V lost 4 bases and J 3 bases, leaving 16 bases between the germline ends. The germline CDR1 and CDR2 sequences are MDHEN and SYDVKM. CDR3 length: 16 amino acids. CDR3 amino acids: CASSSPRLPSGNTIYF. Here the CDR3 DNA reads TGTGCCAGCAGTTCACCTCGCCTCCCGAGTGGAAACACCATATATTTT.

The chain recombines TRBV5-1 with TRBJ2-2; no clear D. CDR3 length equals 14 residues. V dropped 2 bases and J dropped 7 bases, with 12 bases sitting between them. Germline CDR1 reads SGHRS; CDR2 reads YFSETQ. This chain's CDR3 is CASSFQTSVGELFF. In DNA form, the CDR3 reads TGCGCCAGCAGCTTTCAAACGAGCGTCGGGGAGCTGTTTTTT.

This clone was counted once. The chain has TRBV28 and TRBJ2-7; 7 nucleotides align to TRBD2. This CDR3 contains 13 residues. V lost 7 bases to trimming and J lost 5 bases; unmatched junction nucleotides: 8. Germline values: CDR1 MDHEN, CDR2 SYDVKM. In nucleotides, the CDR3 is TGTGCCAGCACACAGCGGGGACCTGACGAGCAGTACTTC. Residues: CASTQRGPDEQYF.

This clone appeared a few times. The chain has TRBV19 and TRBJ2-2; D not resolved. Trimming left V 5 bases short and J 4 bases short, with 8 bases between. The CDR3 runs to 13 residues. Germline V gene lookup returns CDR1 LNHDA and CDR2 SQIVND (reference sequence). The CDR3 here is CASSGGRTGELFF. CDR3 bases: TGTGCCAGTAGTGGTGGCCGCACCGGGGAGCTGTTTTTT.

The chain is built from TRBV19 and TRBJ2-1; TRBD2 agrees at 8 bases. V dropped 3 bases and J dropped 6; count of bases not matched to a gene: 13. Germline V gives CDR1 LNHDA, CDR2 SQIVND (reference sequence). This CDR3 is built from 17 residues. The CDR3 loop reads CASSIVTSGTGRNEQFF. The CDR3 region has the DNA TGTGCCAGTAGTATCGTTACTAGCGGAACGGGTCGCAATGAGCAGTTCTTC. Together with reference TRBV19 and TRBJ2-1, the CDR3 gives the full variable domain: DGGITQSPKYLFRKEGQNVTLSCEQNLNHDAMYWYRQDPGQGLRLIYYSQIVNDFQKGDIAEGYSVSREKKESFPLTVTSAQKNPTAFYLCASSIVTSGTGRNEQFFGPGTRLTVL.

The rearrangement joins TRBV5-1 to TRBJ2-3, with D maybe TRBD1 (6 bases). V was cut by 0 bases and J by 2 bases, with 10 bases left in between. This CDR3 has 15 residues. CDR1 is SGHRS and CDR2 is YFSETQ in the germline V gene. The CDR3 DNA is TGCGCCAGCAGCTTGGGTACAGGGAACACAGATACGCAGTATTTT. Its translation is CASSLGTGNTDTQYF.

The rearrangement uses TRBV7-8 and TRBJ2-5; the D gene is possibly TRBD2 (6 bases). This CDR3 region has 17 residues. Between the trimmed V and J ends, which lost 5 bases and 2 bases, there was a span of 21 bases. Per germline, CDR1 SGHVS and CDR2 FQNEAQ. Written as DNA, the CDR3 is TGTGCCAGCAGCCCACGCAGGCTGTGGGGGGAACAAGAGACCCAGTACTTC. Translation: CASSPRRLWGEQETQYF.

The chain carries TRBV3-1 (or the pseudogene TRBV3-2) and TRBJ2-2; D possibly corresponds to TRBD1 (6 bases). This CDR3 has 16 amino acids. The germline V gene has CDR1 LGHDT and CDR2 YNNKEL (reference sequence). V was trimmed by 2 bases and J by 1 base, leaving 11 bases between them. The CDR3 region has the DNA TGTGCCAGCAGCCAATTGGACAGCAGGAACACCGGGGAGCTGTTTTTT. Residues: CASSQLDSRNTGELFF.

This chain links TRBV5-1 with TRBJ1-1; D remains ambiguous. The CDR3 extends over 12 amino acids. V shed 0 bases and J shed 3 bases, with 3 bases lying between them. Per germline, CDR1 SGHRS and CDR2 YFSETQ. As DNA, the CDR3 is TGCGCCAGCAGCTTGGTCGACACTGAAGCTTTCTTT. Protein sequence: CASSLVDTEAFF.

A word on this clone: Its ends do not fully match the called genes, so a read error is possible. The chain is built from TRBV7-3 and TRBJ2-3; 8 nucleotides line up with TRBD2. This CDR3 is built from 13 residues. CDR1 is SGHTA and CDR2 is FQGTGA in the germline V gene. The CDR3 spells CASSLAGPDKQYF. The CDR3 DNA reads as TGTGCCAGCAGCCTAGCGGGCCCTGATAAGCAGTATTTT.

The J gene is TRBJ1-1, the V gene TRBV5-1; D uncertain. Germline V gene lookup returns CDR1 SGHRS and CDR2 YFSETQ. Trimming cost V 0 bases and J 3 bases, with 15 bases left between them. CDR3 size: 16 residues. The CDR3 region is CASSLVAGMSYTEAFF. The CDR3 region has the DNA TGCGCCAGCAGCTTGGTTGCGGGAATGAGCTACACTGAAGCTTTCTTT.

V gene TRBV6-5 combines with J gene TRBJ1-3; D is perhaps TRBD1 (5 bases). From germline, CDR1 is MNHEY and CDR2 SVGAGI. V was shortened by 7 bases and J by 4 bases, with 11 bases between the two germline ends. The CDR3 spans 13 residues. The CDR3 coding sequence is TGTGCCAGCACCGGGGGACGCGGAAACACCATATATTTT. Translated: CASTGGRGNTIYF.

The V and J genes are TRBV5-8 and TRBJ2-7; 8 bases match TRBD2. The CDR3 runs to 15 residues. V shed 3 bases and J 1 base; nucleotides not matched to a gene: 6. Per the germline V gene, CDR1 is SGHTS and CDR2 is YDEGEE. The CDR3 is CASSSHPGGSYEQYF. CDR3 nucleotide sequence: TGTGCCAGCAGCTCCCACCCGGGAGGGTCCTACGAGCAGTACTTC.

This chain connects TRBV3-1 (or the pseudogene TRBV3-2) to TRBJ1-6, with TRBD1 matching 7 bases. Germline V gene sequence: CDR1 LGHDT, CDR2 YNNKEL (reference sequence). Germline trimming cut 3 bases from V and 10 bases from J; bases unmatched to any gene: 9. CDR3 length: 15 amino acids. The CDR3 here is CASSHPGGGGSPLHF. The CDR3 DNA is TGTGCCAGCAGCCACCCAGGGGGAGGAGGGTCACCCCTCCACTTT.

This clone occurred a few times. This chain connects TRBV19 to TRBJ1-5; no reliable D call. V lost 6 bases and J 5 bases, leaving 11 bases between the germline ends. There are 13 residues in the CDR3. Germline V gene lookup returns CDR1 LNHDA and CDR2 SQIVND (reference sequence). The CDR3 nucleotides read TGTGCCAGTAGCCAAAACCGGGATCAGCCCCAGCATTTT. It codes for CASSQNRDQPQHF.

This clone was detected only a few times. The V gene is TRBV28, the J gene TRBJ2-1, with D tentatively TRBD2 (6 bases). The CDR3 runs to 16 residues. Between the trimmed V and J ends, which lost 5 bases and 5 bases, there was a span of 19 bases. Germline CDR1 MDHEN, CDR2 SYDVKM. CDR3 amino acids: CASSPGWRRDNNEQFF. The CDR3, as DNA: TGTGCCAGCAGTCCCGGATGGCGGCGGGATAACAATGAGCAGTTCTTC.

This rearrangement joins TRBV28 to TRBJ2-3, with 10 bases aligning to TRBD1. The germline gives CDR1 MDHEN, CDR2 SYDVKM. Germline trimming cut 5 bases from V and 1 base from J; bases unmatched to any gene: 18. The CDR3 is 20 amino acids. CDR3 loop: CASSPSIVRQGAKGTDTQYF. In DNA form, the CDR3 reads TGTGCCAGCAGTCCCAGTATCGTAAGACAGGGGGCAAAGGGCACAGATACGCAGTATTTT.

V gene TRBV7-2 combines with J gene TRBJ2-7; 8 bases map to TRBD2. V shed 2 bases, J shed 2 bases, and the junction held 11 bases outside the gene matches. Per the germline V gene, CDR1 is SGHTA and CDR2 is FQGNSA. This CDR3 spans 17 amino acids. The CDR3 reads CASSLRASGSHAYEQYF. CDR3 nucleotides: TGTGCCAGCAGCTTACGGGCTAGCGGGTCGCACGCCTACGAGCAGTACTTC.

Only one count was recorded for this clone. The CDR3 nucleotides are TGTGCCAGCAGCCAAGATCCCCTCGTCCGGGACAGGGAGCACGAGCAGTACTTC. Residues: CASSQDPLVRDREHEQYF. The rearrangement uses TRBV14 and TRBJ2-7; TRBD1 aligns across 9 bases. In germline, CDR1 is SGHDN, CDR2 FVKESK. The CDR3 runs to 18 residues. The V segment lost 0 bases and the J segment 5 bases; nucleotides outside the gene matches: 14.